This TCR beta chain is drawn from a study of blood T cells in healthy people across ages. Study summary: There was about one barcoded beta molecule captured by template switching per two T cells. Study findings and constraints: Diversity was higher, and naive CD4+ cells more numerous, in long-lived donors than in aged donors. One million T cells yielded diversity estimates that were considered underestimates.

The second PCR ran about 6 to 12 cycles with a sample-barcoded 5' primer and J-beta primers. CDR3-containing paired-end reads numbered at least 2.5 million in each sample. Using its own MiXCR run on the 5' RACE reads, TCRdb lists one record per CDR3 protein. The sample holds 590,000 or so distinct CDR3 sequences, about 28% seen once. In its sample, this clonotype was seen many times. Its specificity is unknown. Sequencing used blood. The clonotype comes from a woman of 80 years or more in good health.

The CDR3 spells CASKRGSEETQYF. CDR3 sequence (DNA): TGTGCCAGCAAAAGGGGGTCCGAAGAGACCCAGTACTTC. The chain has TRBV6-2 or TRBV6-3 and TRBJ2-5; TRBD1 is a possible D gene (6 bases). V lost 7 bases, J lost 3 bases, and 12 bases lay in between. Germline V lookup: CDR1 MNHEY, CDR2 SVGEGT. CDR3 length equals 13 residues.